This T cell receptor beta chain comes out of a study of blood T cell repertoires in COVID-19. About the research overall: Samples representing acute and convalescent COVID-19 were sourced from the United States, Italy and Spain. The analysed material was cDNA or gDNA that came from T cells, B-cell-depleted T cells, or PBMCs.

CDR3 size: 15 residues. The germline gives CDR1 SGHNT, CDR2 YYREEE (reference sequence). The trim removed 0 bases at V and 1 base at J, leaving 4 bases unmatched. This clone was seen a handful of times. Source study methods: It was from reference gene primer amplification that nucleated cell counts were estimated. Generated by immunoSEQ multiplex PCR, the TCRdb table keeps only in-frame clones and is missing some. From that table come the V and J calls and clone size; the DNA was used to work out D and trimming. Among about 210,000 clones, 84% were seen once, and the ten largest hold about 10%. The sequence derives from a woman older than 75 with COVID-19, enrolled during active disease. Sequences were obtained from peripheral blood. The rearrangement joins TRBV5-4 to TRBJ2-7; 7 bases are shared with TRBD1. This CDR3 reads CASSLGGDRSYEQYF. In DNA, the CDR3 is TGTGCCAGCAGCTTGGGTGGGGACAGATCCTACGAGCAGTACTTC.